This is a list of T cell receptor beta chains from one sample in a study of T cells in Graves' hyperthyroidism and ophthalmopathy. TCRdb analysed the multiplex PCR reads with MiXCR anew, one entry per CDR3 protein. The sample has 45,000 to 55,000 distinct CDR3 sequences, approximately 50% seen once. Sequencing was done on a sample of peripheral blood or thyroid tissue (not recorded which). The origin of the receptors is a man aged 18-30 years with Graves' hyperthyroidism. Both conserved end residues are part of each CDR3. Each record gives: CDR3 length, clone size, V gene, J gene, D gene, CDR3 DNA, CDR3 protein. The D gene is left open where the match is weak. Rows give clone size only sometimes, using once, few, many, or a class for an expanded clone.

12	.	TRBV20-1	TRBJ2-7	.	TGCAGTGCTAGACAGGCTCTCTACGAGCAGTACTTC	CSARQALYEQYF
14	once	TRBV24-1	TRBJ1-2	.	TGTGCCACCAGTGATGGACGGGTACTCTATGGCTACACCTTC	CATSDGRVLYGYTF
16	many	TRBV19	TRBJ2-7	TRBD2	TGTGCCAGTAATGGAGGCGGGCTAGCGGGAGGGGAAGAGCAGTACTTC	CASNGGGLAGGEEQYF
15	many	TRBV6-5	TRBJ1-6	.	TGTGCCAGCAGTTACCGGACAGTATCCTATTCACCCCTCCACTTT	CASSYRTVSYSPLHF
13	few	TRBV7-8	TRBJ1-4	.	TGTGCCAGCAGCTATAACACTAGGGAAAAACTGTTTTTT	CASSYNTREKLFF
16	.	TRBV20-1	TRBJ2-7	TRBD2	TGCAGTGCTAGAGATATTACCGGACTAGCGGGAGCGAGGGAGTACTTC	CSARDITGLAGAREYF
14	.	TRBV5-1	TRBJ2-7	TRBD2	TGCGCCAGCAGCGGGACTAGCGGGAGTAGTGAGCAGTACTTC	CASSGTSGSSEQYF
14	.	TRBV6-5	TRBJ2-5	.	TGTGCCAGCAGTGACCACAGGGAGCGAGAGACCCAGTACTTC	CASSDHRERETQYF
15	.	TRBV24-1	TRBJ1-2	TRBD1	TGTGCCACCAGTGACGGACAGGGGGCGGACTATGGCTACACCTTC	CATSDGQGADYGYTF
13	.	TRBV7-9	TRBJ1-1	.	TGTGCCAGCAGCCAGGAGAGGGGGGCTGAAGCTTTCTTT	CASSQERGAEAFF
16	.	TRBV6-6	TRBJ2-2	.	TGTGCCAGCAGCCGGGGACAAGAATGGAACTCCGGGGAGCTGTTTTTT	CASSRGQEWNSGELFF
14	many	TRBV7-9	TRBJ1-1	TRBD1	TGTGCCAGCAGCTTAGGGACAGGGGTGACTGAAGCTTTCTTT	CASSLGTGVTEAFF
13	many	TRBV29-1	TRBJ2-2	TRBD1	TGCAGCTCTACAGGGGCGAACACCGGGGAGCTGTTTTTT	CSSTGANTGELFF
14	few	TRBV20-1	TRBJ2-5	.	TGCAGTGCTAGGAGGCAGCTAGTCGGAGAGACCCAGTACTTC	CSARRQLVGETQYF
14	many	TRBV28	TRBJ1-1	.	TGTGCCAGCAGGATCAGCCTCAGGGAAACGGGCGCTTTCTTT	CASRISLRETGAFF
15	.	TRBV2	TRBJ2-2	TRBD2	TGTGCCAGCAGTGAGGACGGGAGGAGCACCGGGGAGCTGTTTTTT	CASSEDGRSTGELFF
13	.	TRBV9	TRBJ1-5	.	TGTGCCAGCAGCTTTGATGGCAATCAGCCCCTGCATTTT	CASSFDGNQPLHF
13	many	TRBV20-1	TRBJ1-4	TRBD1	TGCAGTGCCTATGGACAGGGTAATGAAAAACTGTTTTTT	CSAYGQGNEKLFF
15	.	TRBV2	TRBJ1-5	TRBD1	TGTGCCAGCAGTGACAGGGGGGGTCGCAATCAGCCCCAGCATTTT	CASSDRGGRNQPQHF
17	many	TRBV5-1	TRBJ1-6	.	TGCGCCAGCAGCTTGGGGGGAACGAGCTCCTATAATTCACCCCTCCACTTT	CASSLGGTSSYNSPLHF
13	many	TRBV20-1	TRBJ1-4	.	TGCAGTGCTCGCGGGATGTCTAATGAAAAACTGTTTTTT	CSARGMSNEKLFF
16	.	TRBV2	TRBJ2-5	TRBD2	TGTGCCAGCAGTGTCGGGGTACTAGCGGGCTCGGAGACCCAGTACTTC	CASSVGVLAGSETQYF
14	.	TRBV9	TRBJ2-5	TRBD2	TGTGCCAGCAGCGTAGGGGGGGGAGGAGAGACCCAGTACTTC	CASSVGGGGETQYF
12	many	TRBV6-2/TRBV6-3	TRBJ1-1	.	TGTGCCAGCAGTCTACGGACAGCAAAAGCTTTCTTT	CASSLRTAKAFF
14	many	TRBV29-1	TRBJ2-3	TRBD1	TGCAGCAGCACACGGACAGGATACACAGATACGCAGTATTTT	CSSTRTGYTDTQYF
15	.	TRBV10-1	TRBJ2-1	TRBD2	TGCGCCAGCAGTGATGGGGGGGGAACTAACAATGAGCAGTTCTTC	CASSDGGGTNNEQFF
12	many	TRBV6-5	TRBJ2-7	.	TGTGCCAGCAGCCCACCAGGGGACGAGCAGTACTTC	CASSPPGDEQYF
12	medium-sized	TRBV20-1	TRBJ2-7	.	TGCAGTGCAACCCCTAGCTCCTACGAGCAGTACTTC	CSATPSSYEQYF
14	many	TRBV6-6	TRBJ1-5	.	TGTGCCAGCACGGCGGACTTTCGCAATCAGCCCCAGCATTTT	CASTADFRNQPQHF
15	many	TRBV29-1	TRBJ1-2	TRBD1	TGCAGCGTTGAAGCGGGGACAGGGTGGAACTATGGCTACACCTTC	CSVEAGTGWNYGYTF
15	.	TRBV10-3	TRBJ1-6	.	TGTGCCATCAGTGAGTCGAGACAGCAGAATTCACCCCTCCACTTT	CAISESRQQNSPLHF
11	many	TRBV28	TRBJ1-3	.	TGTGTGTCCAGGGCCGGAAACACCATATATTTT	CVSRAGNTIYF
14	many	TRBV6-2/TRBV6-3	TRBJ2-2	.	TGTGCCAGCAAAGTCGGGCAACTGGGCGGGGAGCTGTTTTTT	CASKVGQLGGELFF
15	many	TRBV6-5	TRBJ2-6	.	TGTGCCAGCAGTTATGGTAGCTCTGGGGCCAACGTCCTGACTTTC	CASSYGSSGANVLTF
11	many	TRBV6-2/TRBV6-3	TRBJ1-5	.	TGTGCCAGCAGTTGGTTGGGAGCCCAGCATTTT	CASSWLGAQHF
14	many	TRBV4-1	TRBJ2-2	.	TGCGCCAGCAGCCAAGGCTGGCGCACCGGGGAGCTGTTTTTT	CASSQGWRTGELFF
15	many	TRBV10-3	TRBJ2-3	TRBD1	TGTGCCATCAGTTCTACCGGGACAGGGGCCGATACGCAGTATTTT	CAISSTGTGADTQYF
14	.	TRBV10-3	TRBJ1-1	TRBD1	TGTGCCATCAGTGAGGACAGGGGTTATACTGAAGCTTTCTTT	CAISEDRGYTEAFF
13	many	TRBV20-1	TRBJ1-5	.	TGCAGTGCTAGAGTCCAGGGGAATCAGCCCCAGCATTTT	CSARVQGNQPQHF
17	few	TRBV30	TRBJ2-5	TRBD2	TGTGCCTGGAGTAGGACTAGCGGGAGCTTTCGGCAAGAGACCCAGTACTTC	CAWSRTSGSFRQETQYF
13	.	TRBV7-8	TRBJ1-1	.	TGTGCCAGCAGCCCAGATTTAGACACTGAAGCTTTCTTT	CASSPDLDTEAFF
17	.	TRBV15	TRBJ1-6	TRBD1	TGTGCCACCAGCAGAATCCAGGGGGTCGGCTTCGATTCACCCCTCCACTTT	CATSRIQGVGFDSPLHF
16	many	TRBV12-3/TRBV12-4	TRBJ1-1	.	TGTGCCACCGTACAAGGTCCGGGGGCGCTGGACACTGAAGCTTTCTTT	CATVQGPGALDTEAFF
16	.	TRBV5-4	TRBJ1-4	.	TGTGCCAGCAGCTCGGCTGTAGGGACACCGAATGAAAAACTGTTTTTT	CASSSAVGTPNEKLFF
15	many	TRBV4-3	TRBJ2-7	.	TGCGCCAGCAGCCAAGATCAGCAGGGGACCTACGAGCAGTACTTC	CASSQDQQGTYEQYF
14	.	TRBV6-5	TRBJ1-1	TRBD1	TGTGCCATCAGTTACCGGACAGGTTGGTCTGAAGCTTTCTTT	CAISYRTGWSEAFF
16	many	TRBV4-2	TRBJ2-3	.	TGTGCCAGCAGCCAAGAGGGGGGGCGGGAGACAGATACGCAGTATTTT	CASSQEGGRETDTQYF
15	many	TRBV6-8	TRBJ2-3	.	TGTGCCAGCATAAGGATCAGGGGTTCGGGCGATACGCAGTATTTT	CASIRIRGSGDTQYF
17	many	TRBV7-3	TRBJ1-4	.	TGTGCCAGCAGCTGGCGACGGCGCGAGTTGACTAATGAAAAACTGTTTTTT	CASSWRRRELTNEKLFF
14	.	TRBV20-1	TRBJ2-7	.	TGCAGTGCTAGACGGGCTGGGATCTCGGGCGAGCAGTACTTC	CSARRAGISGEQYF
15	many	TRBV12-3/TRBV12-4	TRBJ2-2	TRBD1	TGTGCCAGCAGTACCGGGACAGGGCGGAGCGGGGAGCTGTTTTTT	CASSTGTGRSGELFF
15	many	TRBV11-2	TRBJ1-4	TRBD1	TGTGCCAGCAGCTTGTCAGGGACAGGGGGCAAGAAACTGTTTTTT	CASSLSGTGGKKLFF